This T cell receptor (beta chain) was observed in a study of Ad26.COV2.S vaccination and SARS-CoV-2 variants. For the study at large: The vaccine Ad26.COV2.S was put into the muscle once, or twice with 56 days between.

The data were produced by immunoSEQ multiplex PCR, yet TCRdb's version contains in-frame clones alone and is incomplete. This sample has some 370,000 clones, with approximately 83% found just once. Study observations and caveats: Across vaccine and placebo recipients, the breadth of non-spike TCRs was similar. Possible underestimation of total T cell responses by the TCR breadth and depth analyses was noted. It was vaccine recipients, not placebo recipients, who had the higher spike-specific TCR breadth.

In germline, CDR1 is GTSNPN, CDR2 SVGIG (reference sequence). This CDR3 has 13 amino acids. V was shortened by 0 bases and J by 5 bases, with 10 bases between the two germline ends. This clone came up a few times. The antigen is unknown. Other nucleotide sequences from this sample produce the same CDR3. Treatment defined: some 20 received Ad26.COV2.S at low or high dose, single or two shots; roughly five received placebo; per-sample allocation not given. Samples were taken on day 63 after the first vaccine or placebo injection. The rearrangement links TRBV30 to TRBJ1-1; D unresolved. The sample consisted of peripheral blood, taken in a trial of Ad26.COV2.S vaccine versus placebo. The sequence was obtained from a person between 18 and 60 years old who received the Ad26.COV2.S COVID-19 vaccine or a placebo. CDR3 amino acids: CAWSVGLSTEAFF. As DNA, the CDR3 is TGTGCCTGGAGTGTAGGGTTGAGTACTGAAGCTTTCTTT.